The source of this T cell receptor (beta chain) is a study of post-analysis software for immune sequencing data (dated by TCRdb to between 2014 and 2017). Regarding the research as a whole: The recorded disease courses included relapsing-remitting, secondary progressive and progressive-relapsing multiple sclerosis, and some patients had no subtype annotation. The patient repertoires were set against under 13 previously published healthy control repertoires from donors whose ages ranged from roughly 6 to 27 years. A subset of samples was prepared in parallel using single-end sample barcoding, then pooled and co-amplified after Illumina adapter ligation.

The CDR3 numbers 14 residues from cysteine through phenylalanine. The retained sequence is limited to the CDR3, 42 bases, with the frame set at the first base. To demonstrate the VDJtools post-analysis software, the study profiled TCR beta repertoires from the peripheral blood of about 13 young patients with multiple sclerosis. The multiple sclerosis patients were children and adolescents ranging in age from roughly 6 to 15 years. Library method: PCR. Sequencing was carried out with an Illumina HiSeq 2500. Unique molecular identifiers were incorporated into TCR beta cDNA libraries to reduce PCR and sequencing biases. Every 1 to 10 million input T cells yielded approximately 500,000 cDNA molecules, meaning each molecule approximated one T cell. The same protocol used for the earlier healthy control dataset was applied to prepare and sequence the patient libraries. Within a given batch, samples were prepared together, multiplexed and sequenced on the same HiSeq lane. In the authors' own workflow: MIGEC handled the raw barcoded reads, throwing out single-read molecular identifier groups before consensus assembly and CDR3 extraction. Clonotype tables were post-analysed with VDJtools, normalizing diversity by down-sampling all datasets to the smallest sample size. Repertoire overlap clustering matched CDR3 amino acid but not nucleotide sequences to correct batch-related cross-sample contamination. TCRdb reprocessed the public reads (quality trimming at Q25 with fastp, clone calling with MiXCR) and kept in-frame beta chains. Identical CDR3 protein sequences are pooled into one entry, listed with their most common genes and DNA. TCRdb assigned the V and J calls; the authors' analysis was not used. The sample yields 600,000 to 700,000 distinct CDR3 sequences; roughly three fifths were counted once. The ten top clones hold about 11% of the sample.

Worth noting for this clonotype: Its antigen target is currently unknown. One end of the junction fails to match germline, which may point to a read error.

The study at large found these results: The multiple sclerosis patient group was slightly younger than the control group. Compared with controls, multiple sclerosis patients had significantly lower normalized Chao1 diversity, a finding suggesting substantial peripheral T-cell clonal expansion. Significantly higher frequencies in patients than in controls were found for roughly 5 TRBV segments, including TRBV5-6, TRBV5-1 and TRBV20-1. Direct clustering with F measure revealed strong co-clustering of samples prepared in the same batch, which led to a batch-effect correction.

The receptor comes from a girl aged 2 to 9 with multiple sclerosis. The receptor chain draws on TRBV12-3 or TRBV12-4 and TRBJ1-5, with 8 bases aligning to TRBD1. Material: blood. The CDR3 has the sequence CASSRTGSSQPQHF. The DNA sequence reads TGCGCCAGCAGTCGGACAGGGTCGAGTCAGCCCCAGCATTTT.